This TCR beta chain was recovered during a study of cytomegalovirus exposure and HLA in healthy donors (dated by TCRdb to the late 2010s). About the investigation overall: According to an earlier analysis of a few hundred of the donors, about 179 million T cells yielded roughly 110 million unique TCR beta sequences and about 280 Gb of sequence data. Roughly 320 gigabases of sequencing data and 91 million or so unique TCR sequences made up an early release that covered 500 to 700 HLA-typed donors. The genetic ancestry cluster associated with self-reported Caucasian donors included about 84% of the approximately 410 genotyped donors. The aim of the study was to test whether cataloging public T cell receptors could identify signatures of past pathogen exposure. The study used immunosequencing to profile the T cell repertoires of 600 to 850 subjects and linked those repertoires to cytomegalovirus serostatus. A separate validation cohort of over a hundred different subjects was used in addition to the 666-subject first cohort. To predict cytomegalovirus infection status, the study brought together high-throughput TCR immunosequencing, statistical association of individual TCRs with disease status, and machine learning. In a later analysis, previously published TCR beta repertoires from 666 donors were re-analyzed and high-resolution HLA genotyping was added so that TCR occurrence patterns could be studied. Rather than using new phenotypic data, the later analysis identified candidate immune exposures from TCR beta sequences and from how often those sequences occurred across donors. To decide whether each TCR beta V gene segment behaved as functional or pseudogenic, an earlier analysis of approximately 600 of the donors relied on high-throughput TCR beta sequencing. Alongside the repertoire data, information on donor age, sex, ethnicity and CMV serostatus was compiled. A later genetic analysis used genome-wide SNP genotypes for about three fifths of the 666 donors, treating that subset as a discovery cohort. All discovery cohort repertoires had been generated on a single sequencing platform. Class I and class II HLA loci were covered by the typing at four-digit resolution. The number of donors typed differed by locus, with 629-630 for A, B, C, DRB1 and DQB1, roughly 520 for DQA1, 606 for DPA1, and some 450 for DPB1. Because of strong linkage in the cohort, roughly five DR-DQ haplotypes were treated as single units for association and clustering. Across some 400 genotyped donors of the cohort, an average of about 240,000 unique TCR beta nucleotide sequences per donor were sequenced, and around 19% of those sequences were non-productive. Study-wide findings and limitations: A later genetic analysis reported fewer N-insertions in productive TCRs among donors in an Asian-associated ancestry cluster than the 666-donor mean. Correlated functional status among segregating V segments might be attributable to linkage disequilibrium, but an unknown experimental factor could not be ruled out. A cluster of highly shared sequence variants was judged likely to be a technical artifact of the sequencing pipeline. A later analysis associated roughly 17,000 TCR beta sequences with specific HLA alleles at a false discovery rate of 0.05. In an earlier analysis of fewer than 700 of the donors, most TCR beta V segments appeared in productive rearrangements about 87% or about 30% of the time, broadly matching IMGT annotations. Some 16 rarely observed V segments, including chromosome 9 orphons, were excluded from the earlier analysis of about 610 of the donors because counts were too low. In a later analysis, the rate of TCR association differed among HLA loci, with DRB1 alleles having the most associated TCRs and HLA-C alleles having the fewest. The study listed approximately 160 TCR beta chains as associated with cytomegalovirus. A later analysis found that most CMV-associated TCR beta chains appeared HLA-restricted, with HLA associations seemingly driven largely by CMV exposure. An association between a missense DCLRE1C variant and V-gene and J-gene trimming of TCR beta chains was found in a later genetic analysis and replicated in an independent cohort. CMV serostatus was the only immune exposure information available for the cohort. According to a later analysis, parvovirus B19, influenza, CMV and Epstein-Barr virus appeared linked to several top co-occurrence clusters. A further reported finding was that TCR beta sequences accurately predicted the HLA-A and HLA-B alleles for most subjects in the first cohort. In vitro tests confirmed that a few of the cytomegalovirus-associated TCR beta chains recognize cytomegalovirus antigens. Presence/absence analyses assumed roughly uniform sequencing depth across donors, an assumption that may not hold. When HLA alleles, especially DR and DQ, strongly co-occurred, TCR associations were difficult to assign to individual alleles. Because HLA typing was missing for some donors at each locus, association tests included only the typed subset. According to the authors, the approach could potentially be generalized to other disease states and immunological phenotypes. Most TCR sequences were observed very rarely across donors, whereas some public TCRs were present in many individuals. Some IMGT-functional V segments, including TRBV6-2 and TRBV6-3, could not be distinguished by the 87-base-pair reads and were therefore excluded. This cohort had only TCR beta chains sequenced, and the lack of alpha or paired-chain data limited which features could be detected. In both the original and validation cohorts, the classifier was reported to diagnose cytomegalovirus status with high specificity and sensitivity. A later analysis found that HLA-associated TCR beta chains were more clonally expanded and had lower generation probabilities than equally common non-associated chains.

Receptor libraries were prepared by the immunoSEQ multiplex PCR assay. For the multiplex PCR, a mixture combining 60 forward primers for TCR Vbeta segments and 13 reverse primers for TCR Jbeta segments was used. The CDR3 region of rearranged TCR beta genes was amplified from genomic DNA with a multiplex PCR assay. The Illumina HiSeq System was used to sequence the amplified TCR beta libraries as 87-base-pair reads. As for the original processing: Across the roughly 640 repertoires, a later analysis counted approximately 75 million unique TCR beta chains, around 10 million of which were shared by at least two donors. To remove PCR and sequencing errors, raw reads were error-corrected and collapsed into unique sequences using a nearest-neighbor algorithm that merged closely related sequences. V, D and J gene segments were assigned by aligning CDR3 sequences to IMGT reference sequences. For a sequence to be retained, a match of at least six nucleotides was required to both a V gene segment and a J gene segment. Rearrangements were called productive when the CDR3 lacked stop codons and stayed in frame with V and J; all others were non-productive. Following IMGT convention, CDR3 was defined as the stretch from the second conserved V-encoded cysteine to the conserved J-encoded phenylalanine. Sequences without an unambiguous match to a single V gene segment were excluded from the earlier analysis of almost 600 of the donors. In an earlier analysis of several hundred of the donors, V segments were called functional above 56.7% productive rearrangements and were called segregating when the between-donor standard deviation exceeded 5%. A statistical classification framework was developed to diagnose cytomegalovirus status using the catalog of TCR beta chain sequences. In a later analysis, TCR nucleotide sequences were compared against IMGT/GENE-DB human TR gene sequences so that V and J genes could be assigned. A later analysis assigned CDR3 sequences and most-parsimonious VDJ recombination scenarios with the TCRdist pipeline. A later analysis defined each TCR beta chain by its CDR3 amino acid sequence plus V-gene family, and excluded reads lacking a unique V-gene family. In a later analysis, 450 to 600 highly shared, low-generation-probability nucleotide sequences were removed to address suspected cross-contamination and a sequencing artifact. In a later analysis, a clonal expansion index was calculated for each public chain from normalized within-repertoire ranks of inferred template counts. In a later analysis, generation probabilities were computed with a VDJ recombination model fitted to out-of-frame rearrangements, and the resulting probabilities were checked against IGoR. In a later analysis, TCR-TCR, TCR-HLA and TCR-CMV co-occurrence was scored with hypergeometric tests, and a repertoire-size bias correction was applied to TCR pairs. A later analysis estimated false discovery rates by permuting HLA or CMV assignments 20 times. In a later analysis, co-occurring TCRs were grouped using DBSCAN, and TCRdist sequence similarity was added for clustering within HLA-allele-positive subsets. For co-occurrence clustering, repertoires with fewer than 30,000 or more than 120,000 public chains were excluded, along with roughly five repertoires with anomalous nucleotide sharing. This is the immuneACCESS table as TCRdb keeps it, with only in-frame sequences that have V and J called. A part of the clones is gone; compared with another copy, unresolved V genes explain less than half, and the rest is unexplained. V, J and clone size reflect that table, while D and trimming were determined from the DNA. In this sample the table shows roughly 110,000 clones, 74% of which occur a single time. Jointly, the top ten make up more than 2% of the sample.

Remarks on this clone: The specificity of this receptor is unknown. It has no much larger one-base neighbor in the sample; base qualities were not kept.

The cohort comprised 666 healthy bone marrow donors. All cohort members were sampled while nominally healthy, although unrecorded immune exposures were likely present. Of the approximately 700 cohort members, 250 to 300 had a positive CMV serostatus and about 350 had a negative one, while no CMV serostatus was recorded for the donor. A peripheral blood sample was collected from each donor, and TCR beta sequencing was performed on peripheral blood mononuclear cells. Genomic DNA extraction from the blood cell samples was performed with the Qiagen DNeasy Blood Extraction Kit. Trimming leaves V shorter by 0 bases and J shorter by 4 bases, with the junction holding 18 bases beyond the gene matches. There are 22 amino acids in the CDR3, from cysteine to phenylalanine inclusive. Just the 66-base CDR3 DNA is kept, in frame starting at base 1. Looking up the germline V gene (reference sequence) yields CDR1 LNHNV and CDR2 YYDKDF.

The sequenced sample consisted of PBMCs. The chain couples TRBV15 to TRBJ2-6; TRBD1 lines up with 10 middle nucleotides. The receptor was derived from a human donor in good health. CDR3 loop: CATSRDLSTGTGDFSGANVLTF. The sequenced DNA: TGTGCCACCAGCAGAGATCTGTCAACCGGGACAGGGGATTTCTCCGGGGCCAACGTCCTGACTTTC. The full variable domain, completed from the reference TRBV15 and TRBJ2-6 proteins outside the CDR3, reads DAMVIQNPRYQVTQFGKPVTLSCSQTLNHNVMYWYQQKSSQAPKLLFHYYDKDFNNEADTPDNFQSRRPNTSFCFLDIRSPGLGDTAMYLCATSRDLSTGTGDFSGANVLTFGAGSRLTVL.